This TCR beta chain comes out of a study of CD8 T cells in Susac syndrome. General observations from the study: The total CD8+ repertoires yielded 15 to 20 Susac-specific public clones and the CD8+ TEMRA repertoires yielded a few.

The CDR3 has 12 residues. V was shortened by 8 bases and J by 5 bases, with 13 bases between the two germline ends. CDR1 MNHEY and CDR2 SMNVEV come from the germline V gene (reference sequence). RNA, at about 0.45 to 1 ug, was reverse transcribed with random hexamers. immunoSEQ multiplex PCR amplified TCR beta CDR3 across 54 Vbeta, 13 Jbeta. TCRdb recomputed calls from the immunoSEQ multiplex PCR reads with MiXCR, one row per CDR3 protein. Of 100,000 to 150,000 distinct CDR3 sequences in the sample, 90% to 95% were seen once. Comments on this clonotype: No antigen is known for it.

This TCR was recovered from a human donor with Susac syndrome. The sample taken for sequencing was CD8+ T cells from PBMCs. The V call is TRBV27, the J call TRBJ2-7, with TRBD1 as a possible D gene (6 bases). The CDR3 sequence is CASSKGGNEQYF. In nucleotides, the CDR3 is TGTGCCAGCTCAAAAGGGGGAAACGAGCAGTACTTC.